These 20 T cell receptor beta chains originate from one sample sequenced in a study of blood T cell repertoires in COVID-19. Using immunoSEQ multiplex PCR, the repertoire was profiled, and TCRdb retains in-frame clones only, with some absent. The table lists 240,000 or so clones, approximately 83% of them singletons. Material for sequencing was peripheral blood. These receptors originate from a woman younger than 45 who had recovered from COVID-19.

The chain recombines TRBV10-2 with TRBJ2-5; D is perhaps TRBD1 (5 bases). Trimming took off 7 bases at V and 1 base at J, with 10 bases between the two ends. This CDR3 region has 13 residues. The germline V gene encodes CDR1 WSHSY and CDR2 SAAADI. The CDR3 spells CASIGHVQETQYF. The CDR3 DNA sequence: TGCGCCAGCATCGGACACGTCCAAGAGACCCAGTACTTC.

The chain has TRBV6-2 or TRBV6-3 and TRBJ1-2, with D possibly TRBD1 on 5 matching bases. Per the germline V gene, CDR1 is MNHEY and CDR2 is SVGEGT. CDR3 length equals 13 residues. The V end lost 0 bases, the J end lost 6 bases, and 8 bases lay between the germline ends. DNA for the CDR3: TGTGCCAGCAGTTACTCTCGGGGGAATGGCTACACCTTC. Amino acid sequence: CASSYSRGNGYTF.

The gene calls are TRBV5-1 and TRBJ2-1, with TRBD2 matching over 11 bases. This CDR3 comprises 15 residues. Germline loops: CDR1 SGHRS, CDR2 YFSETQ. V lost 1 base, J lost 5 bases, and 2 bases stayed unmatched. Here the CDR3 DNA reads TGCGCCAGCAGCTTGACTAGCGGGGGAAACAATGAGCAGTTCTTC. Translating it yields CASSLTSGGNNEQFF.

The chain employs TRBV13 and TRBJ2-7; the D gene is possibly TRBD1 (6 bases). V lost 8 bases to trimming and J lost 5 bases, with 22 bases between them. CDR1 and CDR2 (germline): PRHDT, FYEKMQ (reference sequence). CDR3 length: 15 amino acids. The CDR3 sequence is CASDPPDRSLNEQYF. For the CDR3, the DNA is TGTGCCAGCGACCCCCCAGACAGGTCCCTGAACGAGCAGTACTTC.

The CDR3 DNA reads as TGCAGCCCCCTCCTGGTGGGGGCAGGGACTGAAGCTTTCTTT. It yields the protein CSPLLVGAGTEAFF. The chain carries TRBV29-1 and TRBJ1-1, with D possibly TRBD1 on 6 matching bases. The CDR3 has 14 residues. The germline gives CDR1 SQVTM, CDR2 ANQGSEA. Trimming stripped 8 bases from V and 5 bases from J, with 21 bases between.

This clone was counted at least ten times. The genes are TRBV19 and TRBJ2-2; 11 nucleotides match TRBD2. This CDR3 region has 18 residues. V gave up 3 bases and J gave up 9 bases; unmatched junction bases: 15. Germline V gene lookup returns CDR1 LNHDA and CDR2 SQIVND (reference sequence). The CDR3 reads CASSIGKFSGGDHRELFF. The CDR3 bases are TGTGCCAGTAGTATTGGGAAATTTAGCGGGGGGGACCACCGGGAGCTGTTTTTT.

The rearrangement links TRBV4-2 to TRBJ2-2, with a tentative D call TRBD2 (5 bases). Germline lookup yields CDR1 LGHNA and CDR2 YNFKEQ. The V and J ends lost 5 bases and 5 bases respectively, with 6 bases between them. The CDR3 spans 12 residues. In DNA, the CDR3 is TGTGCCAGCAGCTCGGGAACCGGGGAGCTGTTTTTT. Protein sequence: CASSSGTGELFF.

V usage is TRBV30 and J usage is TRBJ1-4, with 7 bases identical to TRBD1. This CDR3 contains 12 residues. The germline V gene has CDR1 GTSNPN and CDR2 SVGIG (reference sequence). Losses at the gene ends were 3 bases for V and 5 bases for J; bases not matched to a gene: 0. CDR3 coding DNA: TGTGCCTGGAGACAGGGGAATGAAAAACTGTTTTTT. This encodes CAWRQGNEKLFF.

The chain combines TRBV6-2 or TRBV6-3 with TRBJ1-5, with D possibly TRBD1 on 5 matching bases. This CDR3 is built from 13 residues. CDR1 and CDR2 from the germline V gene are MNHEY and SVGEGT. Trimming shortened V by 4 bases and J by 7 bases, and 11 bases separated the two germline ends. The CDR3 region has the DNA TGTGCCAGCAGTTTCGGGTCAGGGCAGCCCCAGCATTTT. It encodes CASSFGSGQPQHF.

CDR3 bases: TGTGCCAGTAGTATAGGACAAGGTCTACCTTATGGCTACACCTTC. Protein: CASSIGQGLPYGYTF. This chain uses TRBV19 with TRBJ1-2; no reliable D call. Germline V gene lookup returns CDR1 LNHDA and CDR2 SQIVND (reference sequence). CDR3 length: 15 amino acids. V was pared by 1 base and J by 5 bases, with 14 bases between.

V gene TRBV6-5 combines with J gene TRBJ2-3; TRBD1 aligns across 9 bases. Per germline, CDR1 MNHEY and CDR2 SVGAGI. This CDR3 has 16 residues. With 2 bases clipped from V and 3 bases from J, the junction kept 6 bases outside the gene matches. The CDR3 spells CASSYDGTGLTDTQYF. The CDR3 nucleotides read TGTGCCAGCAGTTACGATGGGACAGGGTTGACAGATACGCAGTATTTT.

The chain recombines TRBV7-8 with TRBJ2-1; no firm D call. Germline values: CDR1 SGHVS, CDR2 FQNEAQ. Deletions cut 2 bases from V and 7 bases from J, with 9 bases between. This CDR3 region has 13 residues. CDR3 nucleotide sequence: TGTGCCAGCAGCTTATTTCTGCGGAATGAGCAGTTCTTC. Its translation is CASSLFLRNEQFF.

The chain employs TRBV6-2 or TRBV6-3 and TRBJ1-1; perhaps TRBD1 as D (5 bases). Germline V gene data show CDR1 as MNHEY and CDR2 as SVGEGT. The CDR3 totals 15 residues. Deletions cut 0 bases from V and 4 bases from J, with 12 bases between. CDR3 loop: CASSYSTSQGTEAFF. CDR3 sequence (DNA): TGTGCCAGCAGTTACTCGACGTCCCAGGGCACTGAAGCTTTCTTT.

The chain has TRBV29-1 and TRBJ1-2, with TRBD1 matching over 7 bases. Germline CDR1 SQVTM, CDR2 ANQGSEA. V shed 7 bases, J shed 7 bases, and the junction held 12 bases outside the gene matches. This CDR3 comprises 13 residues. CDR3 nucleotides: TGCAGCGCCTTGACAGGGTCTGGCGCTGGCTACACCTTC. Protein sequence: CSALTGSGAGYTF.

V is TRBV11-2 and J is TRBJ2-7, with 12 bases aligning to TRBD1. CDR1 and CDR2 (germline): SGHAT, FQNNGV. CDR3 size: 15 residues. Losses at the gene ends were 5 bases for V and 4 bases for J; bases not matched to a gene: 6. CDR3 nucleotides: TGTGCCAGCAGCGCTCGGGACAGGGGGCAATACGAGCAGTACTTC. As protein: CASSARDRGQYEQYF.

In its sample, this clone was seen once. The DNA for the CDR3 is TGTGCCAGCAGTTTTGGGAGCGGGGGTCACTATAATTCACCCCTCCACTTT. Translated: CASSFGSGGHYNSPLHF. This chain joins TRBV27 and TRBJ1-6, with D perhaps matching TRBD1 (5 bases). The length of the CDR3 is 17 residues. The V end was cut by 3 bases, the J end by 3 bases, with 15 bases between. The V gene's germline CDR1 is MNHEY and CDR2 SMNVEV (reference sequence).

J is TRBJ2-2 and V is TRBV2; tentatively, D is TRBD1 (6 bases). CDR1 is SNHLY and CDR2 is FYNNEI in the germline V gene. The CDR3 runs to 14 residues. Deletions cut 6 bases from V and 5 bases from J, with 13 bases between. This CDR3 reads CASRGASLTGELFF. CDR3 DNA: TGTGCCAGCAGGGGGGCCTCCTTAACCGGGGAGCTGTTTTTT.

The V call is TRBV6-5, the J call TRBJ2-7, with a weak D call TRBD2 (5 bases). CDR1 and CDR2 from the germline V gene are MNHEY and SVGAGI. V dropped 5 bases and J dropped 4 bases, with 12 bases sitting between them. This CDR3 is 13 amino acids long. The CDR3 bases are TGTGCCAGCAGTACTCCCGAGGGATACGAGCAGTACTTC. Protein sequence: CASSTPEGYEQYF.

DNA of the CDR3: TGTGCCAGCTCCGGGGTAAGGGAGCAGTACTTC. Translated, it gives CASSGVREQYF. The chain couples TRBV19 to TRBJ2-7, with D maybe TRBD2 (5 bases). V shed 9 bases and J shed 7 bases, with 13 bases lying between them. CDR1 is LNHDA, CDR2 SQIVND, per germline (reference sequence). The CDR3 extends over 11 amino acids. Complete variable domain (other parts from reference TRBV19 and TRBJ2-7): DGGITQSPKYLFRKEGQNVTLSCEQNLNHDAMYWYRQDPGQGLRLIYYSQIVNDFQKGDIAEGYSVSREKKESFPLTVTSAQKNPTAFYLCASSGVREQYFGPGTRLTVT.

The chain combines TRBV5-5 with TRBJ1-5; the D gene is possibly TRBD1 (6 bases). The CDR3 spans 15 residues. Germline V gene sequence: CDR1 SGHKS, CDR2 YYEKEE (reference sequence). Trimming removed 1 base at V and 7 bases at J, with 15 bases between. The CDR3 sequence: CASSLLSGAEQPQHF. For the CDR3, the DNA is TGTGCCAGCAGCTTGTTATCAGGGGCTGAACAGCCCCAGCATTTT.